These T cell receptor beta chains were read from a single sample in a study of cytomegalovirus exposure and HLA in healthy donors. Some clones are missing from TCRdb's copy, which holds only in-frame ones; the method was immunoSEQ multiplex PCR. The sample records tens of thousands of clones, roughly 88% being singletons. Sequenced sample: PBMCs. The receptor source for this set is a man between 65 and 85 years old in good health and CMV-seropositive. CDR3s include the opening cysteine and the closing phenylalanine or tryptophan. The order of the fields is D gene, J gene, clone size, V gene, CDR3 protein, CDR3 DNA. A D gene is named only where the DNA matches it firmly. Clone size is shown for a subset of rows, as once, few, many or a class of expanded clone.

TRBD1	TRBJ2-5	few	TRBV11-2	CASSPGTGGWETQYF	TGTGCCAGCAGCCCCGGGACAGGGGGCTGGGAGACCCAGTACTTC
TRBD1	TRBJ1-2	once	TRBV28	CATDRGNYGYTF	TGTGCCACGGACAGGGGTAACTATGGCTACACCTTC
TRBD1	TRBJ1-1	.	TRBV7-6	CASSLRQGMNTEAFF	TGTGCCAGCAGCCTACGACAGGGAATGAACACTGAAGCTTTCTTT
TRBD1	TRBJ1-2	.	TRBV27	CASSPDRVNYGYTF	TGTGCCAGCAGCCCTGACAGGGTAAACTATGGCTACACCTTC
.	TRBJ2-5	.	TRBV7-6	CASSLVRGTVQETQYF	TGTGCCAGCAGCTTAGTCCGCGGGACAGTTCAAGAGACCCAGTACTTC
.	TRBJ1-4	.	TRBV12-5	CASGSSVANNEKLFF	TGTGCTAGTGGTTCTTCGGTTGCAAATAATGAAAAACTGTTTTTT
.	TRBJ2-3	.	TRBV27	CASSSYTDTQYF	TGTGCCAGCAGTTCTTACACAGATACGCAGTATTTT
TRBD1	TRBJ2-3	.	TRBV29-1	CSVGRGQSDTQYF	TGCAGCGTGGGCAGGGGGCAATCAGATACGCAGTATTTT
TRBD2	TRBJ2-1	.	TRBV30	CAWSVQHTPGGEQFF	TGTGCCTGGAGTGTACAGCACACCCCGGGGGGTGAGCAGTTCTTC
TRBD2	TRBJ2-1	.	TRBV10-1	CASSESTGGNYNEQFF	TGCGCCAGCAGTGAATCGACGGGGGGAAACTACAATGAGCAGTTCTTC
.	TRBJ2-5	.	TRBV6-5	CASSYSGTPEETQYF	TGTGCCAGCAGTTACTCCGGGACACCCGAAGAGACCCAGTACTTC
TRBD1	TRBJ1-2	.	TRBV2	CARGGTGLLYGYTF	TGTGCCAGGGGGGGGACAGGACTTCTCTATGGCTACACCTTC
.	TRBJ2-1	few	TRBV29-1	CSIRADNYNEQFF	TGCAGCATTCGGGCGGACAACTACAATGAGCAGTTCTTC
TRBD1	TRBJ1-1	.	TRBV7-9	CASSPGQGGTEAFF	TGTGCCAGCAGCCCCGGACAGGGGGGCACTGAAGCTTTCTTT
TRBD2	TRBJ2-1	.	TRBV4-1	CASSQQPPGGRKNEQFF	TGCGCCAGCAGCCAACAACCCCCGGGAGGGCGGAAAAATGAGCAGTTCTTC
TRBD1	TRBJ2-7	.	TRBV4-2	CASSLRGTGYDEQYF	TGTGCCAGCAGCCTCCGGGGGACAGGGTATGACGAGCAGTACTTC
.	TRBJ2-3	.	TRBV19	CASRLTGSDTQYF	TGTGCCAGTAGGCTAACAGGTTCAGATACGCAGTATTTT
TRBD1	TRBJ1-1	.	TRBV4-2	CASSQATGGDTEAFF	TGTGCCAGCAGCCAGGCCACAGGGGGGGACACTGAAGCTTTCTTT
TRBD1	TRBJ1-1	few	TRBV6-1	CASSEGRQGVSNAFF	TGTGCCAGCAGTGAAGGGAGACAGGGGGTAAGCAACGCTTTCTTT
TRBD1	TRBJ1-2	once	TRBV29-1	CSVGSGGAGGYTF	TGCAGCGTTGGCTCAGGGGGCGCAGGAGGCTACACCTTC
.	TRBJ2-5	.	TRBV19	CASSVRGETQYF	TGTGCCAGTAGTGTCCGAGGGGAGACCCAGTACTTC
.	TRBJ2-1	.	TRBV11-2	CASSFGGAGRWQFF	TGTGCCAGCAGCTTCGGGGGTGCGGGGCGATGGCAGTTCTTC
TRBD2	TRBJ2-5	.	TRBV6-1	CASRNSGSLGETQYF	TGTGCCAGCAGAAATAGCGGGAGTTTGGGGGAGACCCAGTACTTC
TRBD1	TRBJ1-2	.	TRBV2	CASSRTGGGYGYTF	TGTGCCAGCAGTAGGACAGGGGGCGGCTATGGCTACACCTTC
.	TRBJ1-1	.	TRBV30	CAWSVLGPTEAFF	TGTGCCTGGAGTGTACTAGGGCCTACTGAAGCTTTCTTT
.	TRBJ2-3	.	TRBV5-1	CASSPLGGGTTDTQYF	TGCGCCAGCAGCCCGCTGGGGGGTGGGACCACAGATACGCAGTATTTT
TRBD1	TRBJ1-1	.	TRBV6-1	CASSRQGGNTEAFF	TGTGCCAGCAGTCGACAGGGAGGGAACACTGAAGCTTTCTTT
TRBD2	TRBJ2-1	.	TRBV29-1	CSVEPLAGSPPFF	TGCAGCGTTGAACCGCTAGCGGGGTCTCCCCCGTTCTTC
TRBD2	TRBJ2-1	.	TRBV23-1	CASSQSDGTRWGNEQFF	TGCGCCAGCAGTCAATCGGACGGGACTAGGTGGGGCAATGAGCAGTTCTTC
TRBD2	TRBJ2-5	once	TRBV4-1	CASSQVSGGRQETQYF	TGCGCCAGCAGCCAAGTGTCGGGGGGGCGACAAGAGACCCAGTACTTC
TRBD2	TRBJ2-3	.	TRBV28	CASSPTYGGRGSDTQYF	TGTGCCAGCAGTCCAACTTATGGCGGGAGAGGTTCGGATACGCAGTATTTT
TRBD1	TRBJ2-7	.	TRBV4-3	CASSQGQGVSYEQYF	TGCGCCAGCAGCCAAGGACAGGGGGTGTCCTACGAGCAGTACTTC
TRBD1	TRBJ2-3	.	TRBV29-1	CSVAGQGPDTQYF	TGCAGCGTTGCGGGACAGGGGCCAGATACGCAGTATTTT
.	TRBJ2-6	.	TRBV6-6	CASSKHISGANVLTF	TGTGCCAGCAGTAAGCATATCTCTGGGGCCAACGTCCTGACTTTC
TRBD1	TRBJ1-1	.	TRBV9	CASSGPQGARTEAFF	TGTGCCAGCAGCGGACCCCAGGGGGCGCGGACTGAAGCTTTCTTT
.	TRBJ2-3	.	TRBV7-9	CASSSAEKTQYF	TGTGCCAGCAGCTCGGCGGAGAAGACGCAGTATTTT
.	TRBJ1-1	.	TRBV2	CASSDRTAGNTEAFF	TGTGCCAGCAGTGATCGGACAGCGGGAAACACTGAAGCTTTCTTT
TRBD1	TRBJ2-7	once	TRBV28	CAITGTETYEQYF	TGTGCCATTACCGGGACAGAGACCTACGAGCAGTACTTC
TRBD1	TRBJ1-4	.	TRBV6-1	CASSEEGAANEKLFF	TGTGCCAGCAGTGAGGAGGGGGCAGCTAATGAAAAACTGTTTTTT
.	TRBJ2-3	.	TRBV7-3	CASSDYSEGTQYF	TGTGCCAGCTCAGACTACTCGGAAGGTACGCAGTATTTT
TRBD2	TRBJ2-3	.	TRBV6-5	CASALAGVTDTQYF	TGTGCCAGCGCCCTAGCGGGAGTGACAGATACGCAGTATTTT
.	TRBJ2-3	.	TRBV5-4	CASSQGQITTDTQYF	TGTGCCAGCAGCCAAGGACAGATCACAACAGATACGCAGTATTTT
TRBD2	TRBJ2-3	.	TRBV6-1	CASSAILAGGSDTQYF	TGTGCCAGCAGTGCCATACTAGCGGGGGGGTCAGATACGCAGTATTTT
.	TRBJ2-5	.	TRBV19	CASSQRETQYF	TGTGCCAGTAGTCAGCGAGAGACCCAGTACTTC
.	TRBJ2-1	.	TRBV4-1	CACGVRVSYNEQFF	TGCGCCTGCGGGGTGAGGGTCTCCTACAATGAGCAGTTCTTC
.	TRBJ2-1	.	TRBV5-6	CASSLAGGGARNEQFF	TGTGCCAGCAGCTTGGCAGGTGGGGGGGCCCGCAATGAGCAGTTCTTC
TRBD2	TRBJ2-6	.	TRBV7-8	CASSRGSSGANVLTF	TGTGCCAGCAGCCGCGGGAGCTCTGGGGCCAACGTCCTGACTTTC
TRBD1	TRBJ1-2	.	TRBV10-3	CAISERAGGLYGYTF	TGTGCCATCAGTGAGAGGGCAGGGGGACTTTATGGCTACACCTTC
.	TRBJ1-1	.	TRBV19	CASAAYRFAKAFF	TGTGCCAGTGCCGCTTACAGATTCGCTAAAGCTTTCTTT
TRBD1	TRBJ2-6	many	TRBV4-1	CASSGLSRTGTSGANVLTF	TGCGCCAGCAGCGGGCTTTCAAGGACAGGGACCTCTGGGGCCAACGTCCTGACTTTC
.	TRBJ2-7	.	TRBV7-6	CASSLEASLSSYEQYF	TGTGCCAGCAGCTTAGAGGCTAGCTTGAGCTCCTACGAGCAGTACTTC
.	TRBJ1-2	.	TRBV9	CASSLGGNYGYTF	TGTGCCAGCAGCCTAGGCGGGAACTATGGCTACACCTTC
TRBD1	TRBJ2-5	once	TRBV6-6	CASSYSADRVGVTQYF	TGTGCCAGCAGTTACTCGGCGGACAGGGTAGGAGTGACCCAGTACTTC
.	TRBJ2-6	once	TRBV10-3	CAVGDSGANVLTF	TGTGCCGTGGGAGACTCTGGGGCCAACGTCCTGACTTTC
TRBD2	TRBJ2-7	.	TRBV11-2	CASSFLAASYEQYF	TGTGCCAGCAGCTTTCTAGCGGCCTCCTACGAGCAGTACTTC
TRBD1	TRBJ2-3	.	TRBV5-1	CASSAGTGGDTQYF	TGCGCCAGCAGCGCGGGGACAGGGGGCGATACGCAGTATTTT
TRBD1	TRBJ2-6	few	TRBV4-1	CASSPGQLYSGANVLTF	TGCGCCAGCAGCCCGGGACAGCTATACTCTGGGGCCAACGTCCTGACTTTC
.	TRBJ2-7	once	TRBV5-4	CASSLSSGGSYEQYF	TGTGCCAGCAGCCTGTCCTCGGGTGGCTCCTACGAGCAGTACTTC
TRBD1	TRBJ2-7	.	TRBV10-1	CASIWDSYSYEQYF	TGCGCCAGCATCTGGGACAGCTACTCCTACGAGCAGTACTTC
TRBD1	TRBJ2-5	once	TRBV28	CASNTGTGLQETQYF	TGTGCCAGCAATACCGGGACAGGGTTGCAAGAGACCCAGTACTTC